Presented here are 3 T cell receptor beta chains from one specimen sequenced in a study of blood T cell repertoires in COVID-19. TCRdb keeps only in-frame clones here, not all; method: immunoSEQ multiplex PCR. The top ten clones hold approximately 10% of a sample with 95,000 to 100,000 clones, about 87% of them seen once. Input material: peripheral blood. These receptors originate from a woman in her thirties with acute or convalescent COVID-19.

V gene TRBV6-5 combines with J gene TRBJ1-1; TRBD1 agrees at 7 bases. The germline CDR1 and CDR2 sequences are MNHEY and SVGAGI. With 7 bases clipped from V and 2 bases from J, the junction kept 7 bases outside the gene matches. This CDR3 spans 14 amino acids. The CDR3, as DNA: TGTGCCAGCACCCCGGGACAGCCTAACACTGAAGCTTTCTTT. It translates to CASTPGQPNTEAFF.

This chain uses TRBV7-2 with TRBJ1-2; D not certain. Germline CDR1 is SGHTA and CDR2 is FQGNSA. The germline V and J ends were trimmed by 1 base and 2 bases, with 8 bases remaining between them. The CDR3 consists of 14 residues. The CDR3: CASSLGGRNYGYTF. The DNA for the CDR3 is TGTGCCAGCAGCTTAGGTGGCAGAAACTATGGCTACACCTTC.

J is TRBJ2-7 and V is TRBV6-5; D possibly corresponds to TRBD1 (5 bases). Germline CDR1 is MNHEY and CDR2 is SVGAGI. V lost 6 bases to trimming and J lost 4 bases, with 13 bases between them. The CDR3 has 13 amino acids. The CDR3 loop reads CASSTWGLYEQYF. The CDR3 DNA sequence: TGTGCCAGCAGCACTTGGGGCTTGTACGAGCAGTACTTC.